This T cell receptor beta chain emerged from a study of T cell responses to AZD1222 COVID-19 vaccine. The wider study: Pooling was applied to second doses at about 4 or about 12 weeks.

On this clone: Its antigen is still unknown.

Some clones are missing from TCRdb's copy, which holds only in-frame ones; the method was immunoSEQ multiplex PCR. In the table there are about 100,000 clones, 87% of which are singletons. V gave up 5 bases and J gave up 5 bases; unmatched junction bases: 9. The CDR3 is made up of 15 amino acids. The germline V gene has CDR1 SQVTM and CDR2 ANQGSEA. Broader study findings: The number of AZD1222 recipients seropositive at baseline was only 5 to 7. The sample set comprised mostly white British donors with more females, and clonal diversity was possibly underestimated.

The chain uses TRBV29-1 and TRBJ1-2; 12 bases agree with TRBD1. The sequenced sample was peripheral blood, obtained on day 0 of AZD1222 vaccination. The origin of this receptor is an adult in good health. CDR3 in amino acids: CSVTGTGGAGYGYTF. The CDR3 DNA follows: TGCAGCGTTACCGGGACAGGGGGCGCGGGTTATGGCTACACCTTC.